These 9 T cell receptor beta chains were sequenced from one sample in a study of response to subunit inactivated influenza vaccine. TCRdb analysed the RT-PCR reads with MiXCR anew, one entry per CDR3 protein. This table holds 550,000 to 600,000 distinct CDR3 sequences, 10% to 15% found once. The specimen was PBMCs from blood, collected on the day of vaccination. These receptors were taken from a man over 45 who received an inactivated influenza vaccine.

This clonotype has ten or more counts. This chain connects TRBV24-1 to TRBJ2-3; TRBD2 is a possible D gene (5 bases). V was cut by 4 bases and J by 2 bases, with 12 bases left in between. This CDR3 has 15 amino acids. Per the germline V gene, CDR1 is KGHDR and CDR2 is SFDVKD. In DNA form, the CDR3 reads TGTGCCACCAGTGACCCTAGCACCTACACAGATACGCAGTATTTT. Amino acids: CATSDPSTYTDTQYF.

This clonotype was seen more than once but under ten times. This chain joins TRBV15 and TRBJ2-3, with D possibly matching TRBD2 (5 bases). CDR3 length equals 14 residues. Trimming pared 4 bases from V and 0 bases from J, leaving 8 bases between. Germline values: CDR1 LNHNV, CDR2 YYDKDF (reference sequence). DNA for the CDR3: TGTGCCACCAGCACCGGGATTAGCACAGATACGCAGTATTTT. Translating gives CATSTGISTDTQYF.

This clonotype was observed many times. The chain links TRBV6-4 to TRBJ2-1; TRBD2 matches at 7 bases. CDR1 is MRHNA and CDR2 is SNTAGT in the germline V gene. CDR3 length: 16 residues. V shed 1 base, J shed 7 bases, and the junction held 10 bases outside the gene matches. This CDR3 is CASSDYHGTKGNEQFF. CDR3 nucleotides: TGTGCCAGCAGTGACTATCACGGGACTAAGGGGAATGAGCAGTTCTTC.

This clonotype was picked up a small number of times. V gene TRBV5-1 combines with J gene TRBJ2-5; 11 bases match TRBD2. The CDR3 has 15 amino acids. The V gene end was trimmed by 0 bases and the J gene end by 5 bases; junction bases not matched to a gene: 3. Germline CDR1 is SGHRS and CDR2 is YFSETQ. For the CDR3, the DNA is TGCGCCAGCAGCTTGGCTACTAGCGGGAGTGAGACCCAGTACTTC. It encodes CASSLATSGSETQYF.

This clonotype was picked up a small number of times. The chain carries TRBV5-1 and TRBJ2-1; 13 nucleotides align to TRBD2. Unmatched junction bases numbered 10, after V lost 3 bases and J lost 1 base. The CDR3 runs 19 residues. From germline, CDR1 is SGHRS and CDR2 YFSETQ. The CDR3 DNA is TGCGCCAGCAGCTATCCCACTAGCGGGAGGGCCGGATCCTACAATGAGCAGTTCTTC. The encoded protein is CASSYPTSGRAGSYNEQFF.

This clonotype was seen a few times. V is TRBV5-1 and J is TRBJ2-1, with D maybe TRBD2 (6 bases). CDR3 size: 16 residues. V gave up 0 bases and J gave up 2 bases, with 12 bases separating them. Germline V gene data show CDR1 as SGHRS and CDR2 as YFSETQ. CDR3 bases: TGCGCCAGCAGCTTGGATGGGGGGAGCGCCTACAATGAGCAGTTCTTC. This encodes CASSLDGGSAYNEQFF.

This chain connects TRBV4-2 to TRBJ2-7; 7 bases align to TRBD1. The trim removed 10 bases at V and 2 bases at J, leaving 11 bases unmatched. The CDR3 spans 14 residues. The germline V gene has CDR1 LGHNA and CDR2 YNFKEQ. CDR3 residues: CAMGLRGSPYEQYF. Here the CDR3 DNA reads TGTGCCATGGGCCTCAGGGGGTCCCCCTACGAGCAGTACTTC.

The gene calls are TRBV19 and TRBJ2-2, with a tentative D call TRBD2 (5 bases). V was clipped by 4 bases and J by 6 bases, with 9 bases between them. This CDR3 region has 13 residues. Germline V lookup: CDR1 LNHDA, CDR2 SQIVND (reference sequence). CDR3 DNA: TGTGCCAGTAGTAGTGACTACTCCGGGGAGCTGTTTTTT. The encoded protein is CASSSDYSGELFF.

This clonotype showed up just a few times. The J gene is TRBJ2-5, the V gene TRBV11-2; 8 positions match TRBD2. The junction had 15 bases not matched to a gene; V was cut back by 1 base and J by 5 bases. The CDR3 has 18 amino acids. CDR1 and CDR2 (germline): SGHAT, FQNNGV. CDR3 loop: CASSLVPTVGSGAETQYF. In DNA, the CDR3 is TGTGCCAGCAGCTTAGTTCCGACCGTAGGTAGCGGGGCCGAGACCCAGTACTTC. Supplemented by reference TRBV11-2 and TRBJ2-5, the full variable domain reads EAGVAQSPRYKIIEKRQSVAFWCNPISGHATLYWYQQILGQGPKLLIQFQNNGVVDDSQLPKDRFSAERLKGVDSTLKIQPAKLEDSAVYLCASSLVPTVGSGAETQYFGPGTRLLVL.